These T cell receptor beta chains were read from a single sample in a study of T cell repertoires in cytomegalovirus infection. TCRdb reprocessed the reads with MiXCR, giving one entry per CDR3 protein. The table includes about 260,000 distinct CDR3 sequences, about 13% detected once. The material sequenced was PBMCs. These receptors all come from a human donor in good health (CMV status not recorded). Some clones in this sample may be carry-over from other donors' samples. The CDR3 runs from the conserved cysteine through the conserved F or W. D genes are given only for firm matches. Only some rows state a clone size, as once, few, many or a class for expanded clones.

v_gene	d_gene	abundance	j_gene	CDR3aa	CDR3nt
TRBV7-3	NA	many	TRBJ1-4	CASSLMKGEKLFF	TGTGCCAGCAGCTTAATGAAGGGGGAAAAACTGTTTTTT
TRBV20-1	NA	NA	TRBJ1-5	CSASQPQHF	TGCAGTGCGTCTCAGCCCCAGCATTTT
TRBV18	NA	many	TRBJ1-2	CASSPSSGVGNYGYTF	TGTGCCAGCTCACCATCGTCAGGTGTGGGTAACTATGGCTACACCTTC
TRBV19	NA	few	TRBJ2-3	CATAGSSTDTQYF	TGTGCTACCGCGGGATCCAGCACAGATACGCAGTATTTT
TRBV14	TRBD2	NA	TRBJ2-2	CASSQDLASGFGNTGELFF	TGTGCCAGCAGCCAAGATCTTGCTAGCGGCTTTGGGAACACCGGGGAGCTGTTTTTT
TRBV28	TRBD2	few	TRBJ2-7	CASLLAGGPSKEQYF	TGTGCCAGCCTTTTAGCGGGAGGGCCTTCTAAAGAGCAGTACTTC
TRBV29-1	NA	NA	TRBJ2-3	CSVMFRSTDTQYF	TGCAGCGTTATGTTTCGAAGCACAGATACGCAGTATTTT
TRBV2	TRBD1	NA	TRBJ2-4	CASRDRVGNIQYF	TGTGCCAGCAGGGACAGGGTGGGAAACATTCAGTACTTC
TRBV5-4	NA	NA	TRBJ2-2	CASSAGNTGELFF	TGTGCCAGCAGCGCCGGGAACACCGGGGAGCTGTTTTTT
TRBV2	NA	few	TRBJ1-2	CASSTDSYGYTF	TGTGCCAGCAGTACAGACAGTTATGGCTACACCTTC
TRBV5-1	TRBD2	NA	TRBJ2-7	CASNRGSGSYEQYF	TGCGCCAGCAACCGGGGTAGCGGGAGCTACGAGCAGTACTTC
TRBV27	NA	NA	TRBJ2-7	CASSLWAGTDEQYF	TGTGCCAGCAGTTTATGGGCAGGGACCGACGAGCAGTACTTC
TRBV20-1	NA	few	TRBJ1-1	CSARNIVGAEAFF	TGCAGTGCTAGAAATATCGTGGGCGCTGAAGCTTTCTTT
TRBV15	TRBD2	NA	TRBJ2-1	CATSRASGRGNNEQFF	TGTGCCACCAGCAGAGCTAGCGGGAGAGGGAACAATGAGCAGTTCTTC
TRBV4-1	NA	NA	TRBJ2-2	CASSQTRARYTGELFF	TGCGCCAGCAGCCAGACCCGAGCCAGGTACACCGGGGAGCTGTTTTTT
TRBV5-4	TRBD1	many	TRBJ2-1	CASSLAGGQGGNEQFF	TGTGCCAGCAGCTTGGCCGGAGGACAGGGGGGAAATGAGCAGTTCTTC
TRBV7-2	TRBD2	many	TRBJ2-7	CASSRRWTSGPYEQYF	TGTGCCAGCAGCCGACGGTGGACTAGCGGACCGTACGAGCAGTACTTC
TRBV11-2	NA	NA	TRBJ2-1	CASSFPGSHEQFF	TGTGCCAGCAGCTTCCCAGGGAGCCATGAGCAGTTCTTC
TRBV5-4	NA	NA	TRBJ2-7	CASSFSLVSEQYF	TGTGCCAGCAGCTTCTCATTAGTGAGCGAGCAGTACTTC
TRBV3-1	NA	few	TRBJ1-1	CASSQATWAEAFF	TGTGCCAGCAGCCAAGCTACATGGGCTGAAGCTTTCTTT
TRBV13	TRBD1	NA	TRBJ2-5	CASAPLDRVRVTQYF	TGTGCCAGCGCCCCATTGGACAGGGTCCGCGTGACCCAGTACTTC
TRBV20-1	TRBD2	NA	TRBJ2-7	CSARDAFSAGEVYEQYF	TGCAGTGCTAGAGATGCCTTCTCAGCGGGAGAGGTTTACGAGCAGTACTTC
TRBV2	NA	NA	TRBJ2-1	CASTGSTSSYNEQFF	TGTGCCAGCACCGGGAGTACAAGCTCCTACAATGAGCAGTTCTTC
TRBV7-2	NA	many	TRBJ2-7	CASSLARSGVTYEQYF	TGTGCCAGCAGCTTAGCGCGAAGTGGAGTCACCTACGAGCAGTACTTC
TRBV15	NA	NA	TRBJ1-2	CATSRGTLYGYTF	TGTGCCACCAGCAGAGGGACTCTCTATGGCTACACCTTC
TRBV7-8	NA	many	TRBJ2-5	CASSLGLLGGETQYF	TGTGCCAGCAGCTTAGGCCTGTTAGGCGGAGAGACCCAGTACTTC
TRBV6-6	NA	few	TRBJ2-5	CASSGTNQETQYF	TGTGCCAGCAGCGGGACGAACCAAGAGACCCAGTACTTC
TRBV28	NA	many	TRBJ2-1	CASSLTSNNEQFF	TGTGCCAGCAGTTTAACGAGCAACAATGAGCAGTTCTTC
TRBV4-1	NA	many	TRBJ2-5	CASSQEPGRGETQYF	TGCGCCAGCAGCCAAGAACCGGGGAGAGGGGAGACCCAGTACTTC
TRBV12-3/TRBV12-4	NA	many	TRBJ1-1	CASSLGVGRRTEAFF	TGTGCCAGCAGTTTAGGGGTAGGGAGGAGGACTGAAGCTTTCTTT
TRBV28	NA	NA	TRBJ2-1	CASSLGNRMTKEQFF	TGTGCCAGCAGTTTAGGGAACAGGATGACAAAGGAGCAGTTCTTC
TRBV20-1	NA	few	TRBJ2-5	CSASGGGGIGETQYF	TGCAGTGCTAGCGGCGGGGGCGGGATCGGAGAGACCCAGTACTTC
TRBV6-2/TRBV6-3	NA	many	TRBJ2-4	CASSYSRGAKNIQYF	TGTGCCAGCAGTTACTCGAGGGGAGCCAAAAACATTCAGTACTTC
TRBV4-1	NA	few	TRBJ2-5	CASSQERGRETQYF	TGCGCCAGCAGCCAAGAGCGGGGGCGGGAGACCCAGTACTTC
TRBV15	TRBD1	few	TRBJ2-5	CATRLQGAMRETQYF	TGTGCCACCAGACTCCAGGGGGCGATGAGGGAGACCCAGTACTTC
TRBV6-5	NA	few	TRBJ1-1	CASSYVRGETEAFF	TGTGCCAGCAGTTATGTCCGGGGTGAAACTGAAGCTTTCTTT
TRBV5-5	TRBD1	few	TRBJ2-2	CASSWPTGTVTGELFF	TGTGCCAGCAGCTGGCCGACCGGGACAGTCACCGGGGAGCTGTTTTTT
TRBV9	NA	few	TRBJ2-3	CASSVEGVGTYAADTQYF	TGTGCCAGCAGCGTAGAGGGTGTTGGGACTTACGCGGCAGATACGCAGTATTTT
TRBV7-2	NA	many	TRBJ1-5	CASSPGREGTGPQHF	TGTGCCAGCAGCCCGGGAAGGGAGGGTACTGGGCCCCAGCATTTT
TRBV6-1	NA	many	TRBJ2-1	CASSAYLGVNNEQFF	TGTGCCAGCAGTGCCTATCTCGGGGTCAACAATGAGCAGTTCTTC
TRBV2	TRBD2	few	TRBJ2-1	CASSEGGGAFNEQFF	TGTGCCAGCAGTGAGGGCGGGGGGGCCTTCAATGAGCAGTTCTTC
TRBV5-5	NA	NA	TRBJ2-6	CASSLGWGTFSGANVLTF	TGTGCCAGCAGCTTGGGATGGGGGACCTTCTCTGGGGCCAACGTCCTGACTTTC
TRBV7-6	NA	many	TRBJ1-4	CASSLVPANEKLFF	TGTGCCAGCAGCTTAGTCCCTGCTAATGAAAAACTGTTTTTT
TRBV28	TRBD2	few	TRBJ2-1	CASRGSGGTYNEQFF	TGTGCCAGCAGAGGTAGCGGGGGGACCTACAATGAGCAGTTCTTC
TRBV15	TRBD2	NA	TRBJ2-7	CATSRAPGTSGRAPTYEQYF	TGTGCCACCAGCAGAGCCCCCGGGACTAGCGGGAGGGCTCCAACCTACGAGCAGTACTTC
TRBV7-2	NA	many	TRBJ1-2	CASSRLRQSYTF	TGTGCCAGCAGCCGGTTACGACAGTCCTACACCTTC
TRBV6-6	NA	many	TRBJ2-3	CASSYSPVLGTDTQYF	TGTGCCAGCAGTTACTCGCCGGTCCTGGGAACAGATACGCAGTATTTT
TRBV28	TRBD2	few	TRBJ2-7	CASSTTSLISYEQYF	TGTGCCAGCAGCACGACTAGCTTGATCTCCTACGAGCAGTACTTC
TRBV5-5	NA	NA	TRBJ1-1	CASSPWQVLNTEAFF	TGTGCCAGCAGCCCGTGGCAGGTTTTGAACACTGAAGCTTTCTTT
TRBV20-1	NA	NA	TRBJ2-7	CSALLAPSSYEQYF	TGCAGTGCCTTACTAGCTCCGAGCTCCTACGAGCAGTACTTC
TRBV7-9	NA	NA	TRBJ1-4	CASSLAFGGEKLFF	TGTGCCAGCAGCTTAGCTTTCGGAGGGGAAAAACTGTTTTTT
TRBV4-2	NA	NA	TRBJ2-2	CASSLHFSGANTGELFF	TGTGCCAGCAGCCTCCACTTTAGCGGCGCGAACACCGGGGAGCTGTTTTTT
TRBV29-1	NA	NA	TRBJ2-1	CSNLRNNEQFF	TGCAGCAACCTTCGGAACAATGAGCAGTTCTTC
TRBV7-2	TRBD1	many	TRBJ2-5	CASSSDRGPEETQYF	TGTGCCAGCAGCTCCGACAGGGGGCCTGAAGAGACCCAGTACTTC
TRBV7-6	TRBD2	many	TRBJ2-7	CASSLALAGDSYEQYF	TGTGCCAGCAGCTTAGCACTAGCGGGGGACAGCTACGAGCAGTACTTC
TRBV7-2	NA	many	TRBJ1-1	CASRGWTEAFF	TGTGCCAGCAGGGGATGGACTGAAGCTTTCTTT
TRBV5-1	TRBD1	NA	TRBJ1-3	CASSRTGGENTIYF	TGCGCCAGCAGCCGGACAGGGGGAGAAAACACCATATATTTT